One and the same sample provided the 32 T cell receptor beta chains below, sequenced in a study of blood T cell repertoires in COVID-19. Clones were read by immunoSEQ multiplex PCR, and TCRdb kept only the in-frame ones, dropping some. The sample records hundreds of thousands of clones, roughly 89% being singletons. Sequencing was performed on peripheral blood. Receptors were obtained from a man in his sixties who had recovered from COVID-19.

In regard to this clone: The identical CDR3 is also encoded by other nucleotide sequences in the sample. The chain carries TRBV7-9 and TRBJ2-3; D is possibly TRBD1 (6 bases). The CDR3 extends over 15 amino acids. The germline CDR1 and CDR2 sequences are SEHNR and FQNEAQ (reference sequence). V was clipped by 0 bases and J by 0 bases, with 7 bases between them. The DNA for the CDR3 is TGTGCCAGCAGCTTAGCGGGGGCTAGCACAGATACGCAGTATTTT. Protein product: CASSLAGASTDTQYF.

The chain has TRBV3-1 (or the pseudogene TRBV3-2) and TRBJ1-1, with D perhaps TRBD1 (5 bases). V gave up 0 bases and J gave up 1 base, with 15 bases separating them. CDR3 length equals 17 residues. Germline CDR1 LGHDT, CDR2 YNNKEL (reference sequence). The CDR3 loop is CASSQDSARGTNTEAFF. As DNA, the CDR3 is TGTGCCAGCAGCCAAGATTCTGCCCGCGGGACGAACACTGAAGCTTTCTTT.

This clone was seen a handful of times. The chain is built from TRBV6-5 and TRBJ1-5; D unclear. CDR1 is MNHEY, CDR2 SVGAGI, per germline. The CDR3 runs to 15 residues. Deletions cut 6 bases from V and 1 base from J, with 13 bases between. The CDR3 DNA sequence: TGTGCCAGCAGCCGAGACTGGGAGAGCAATCAGCCCCAGCATTTT. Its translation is CASSRDWESNQPQHF.

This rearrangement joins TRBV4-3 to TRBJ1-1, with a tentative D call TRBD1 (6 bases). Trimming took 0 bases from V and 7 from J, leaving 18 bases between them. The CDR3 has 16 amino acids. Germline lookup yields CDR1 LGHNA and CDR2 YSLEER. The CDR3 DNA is TGCGCCAGCAGCCAAGACCCGACAGGAATTGGGAATGAAGCTTTCTTT. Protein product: CASSQDPTGIGNEAFF.

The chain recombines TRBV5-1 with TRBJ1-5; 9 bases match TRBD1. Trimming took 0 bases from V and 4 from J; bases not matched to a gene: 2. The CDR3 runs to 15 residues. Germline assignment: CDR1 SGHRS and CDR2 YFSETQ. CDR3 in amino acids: CASSLEGTGNQPQHF. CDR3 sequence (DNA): TGCGCCAGCAGCTTGGAGGGGACAGGGAATCAGCCCCAGCATTTT.

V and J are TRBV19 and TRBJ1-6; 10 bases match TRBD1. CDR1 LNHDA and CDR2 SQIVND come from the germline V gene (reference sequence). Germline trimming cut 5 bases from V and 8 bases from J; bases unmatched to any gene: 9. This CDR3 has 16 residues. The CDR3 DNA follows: TGTGCCAGTAGTCCCCAGACAGGGGGCAATTATTCACCCCTCCACTTT. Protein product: CASSPQTGGNYSPLHF.

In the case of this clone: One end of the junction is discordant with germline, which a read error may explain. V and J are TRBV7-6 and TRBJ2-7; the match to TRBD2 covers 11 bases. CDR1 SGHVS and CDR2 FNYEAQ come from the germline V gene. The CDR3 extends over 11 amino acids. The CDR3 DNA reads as TGTGCCAGCAGTTCGCAACTAGCGGGAGAGTTC. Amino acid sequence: CASSSQLAGEF.

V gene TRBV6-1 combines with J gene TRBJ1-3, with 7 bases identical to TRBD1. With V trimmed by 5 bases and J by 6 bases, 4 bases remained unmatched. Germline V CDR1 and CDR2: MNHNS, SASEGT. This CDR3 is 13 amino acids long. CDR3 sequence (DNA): TGTGCCAGCAGTACCCAGGGGGAAAACACCATATATTTT. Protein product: CASSTQGENTIYF.

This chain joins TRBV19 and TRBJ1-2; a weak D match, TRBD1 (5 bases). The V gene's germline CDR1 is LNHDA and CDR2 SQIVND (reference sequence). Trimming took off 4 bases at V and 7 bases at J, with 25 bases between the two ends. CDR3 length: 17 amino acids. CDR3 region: CASSTQQDAWSSRGYTF. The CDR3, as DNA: TGTGCCAGTAGTACTCAACAGGACGCCTGGAGCTCCCGTGGCTACACCTTC.

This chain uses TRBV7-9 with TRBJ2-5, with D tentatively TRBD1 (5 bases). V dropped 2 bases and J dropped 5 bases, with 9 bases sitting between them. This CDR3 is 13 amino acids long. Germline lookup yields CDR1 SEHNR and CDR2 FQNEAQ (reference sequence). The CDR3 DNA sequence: TGTGCCAGCAGCTTATCGACAGTGGAGACCCAGTACTTC. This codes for CASSLSTVETQYF.

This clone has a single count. The CDR3 DNA sequence: TGTGCCAGCAGCGTCTCACAGGGGAGACCCTACGAGCAGTACTTC. Its translation is CASSVSQGRPYEQYF. The rearrangement uses TRBV25-1 and TRBJ2-7; 7 bases are a match to TRBD1. Germline loops: CDR1 MGHDK, CDR2 SYGVNS. Unmatched junction bases numbered 10, after V lost 6 bases and J lost 2 bases. This CDR3 spans 15 amino acids.

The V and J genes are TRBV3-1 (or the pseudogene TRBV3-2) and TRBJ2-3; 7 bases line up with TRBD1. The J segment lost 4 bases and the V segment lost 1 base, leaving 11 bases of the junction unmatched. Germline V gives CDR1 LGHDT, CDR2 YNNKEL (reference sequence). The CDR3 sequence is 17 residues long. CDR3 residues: CASSQVRGRGISDTQYF. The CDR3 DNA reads TGTGCCAGCAGCCAAGTAAGGGGCAGGGGGATATCAGATACGCAGTATTTT.

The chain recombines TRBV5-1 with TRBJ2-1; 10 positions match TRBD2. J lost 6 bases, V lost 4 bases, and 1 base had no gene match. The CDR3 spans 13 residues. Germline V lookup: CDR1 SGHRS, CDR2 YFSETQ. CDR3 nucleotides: TGCGCCAGCAGCCTAGCGGGAGTCAATGAGCAGTTCTTC. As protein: CASSLAGVNEQFF. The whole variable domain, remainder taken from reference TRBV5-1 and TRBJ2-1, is KAGVTQTPRYLIKTRGQQVTLSCSPISGHRSVSWYQQTPGQGLQFLFEYFSETQRNKGNFPGRFSGRQFSNSRSEMNVSTLELGDSALYLCASSLAGVNEQFFGPGTRLTVL.

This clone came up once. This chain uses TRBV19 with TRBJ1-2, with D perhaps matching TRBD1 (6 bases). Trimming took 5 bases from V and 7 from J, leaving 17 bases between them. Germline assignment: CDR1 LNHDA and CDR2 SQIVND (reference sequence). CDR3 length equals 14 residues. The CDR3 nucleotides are TGTGCCAGTAGTCCCGCAGGGGTAGGATCTGGCTACACCTTC. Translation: CASSPAGVGSGYTF.

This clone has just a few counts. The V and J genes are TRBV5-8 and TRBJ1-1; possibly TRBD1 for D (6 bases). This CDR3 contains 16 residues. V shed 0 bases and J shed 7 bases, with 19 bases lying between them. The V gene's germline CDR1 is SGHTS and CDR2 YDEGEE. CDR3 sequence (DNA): TGTGCCAGCAGCTTGGTCTCCTTCGACAGAGGGGGTGAAGCTTTCTTT. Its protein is CASSLVSFDRGGEAFF.

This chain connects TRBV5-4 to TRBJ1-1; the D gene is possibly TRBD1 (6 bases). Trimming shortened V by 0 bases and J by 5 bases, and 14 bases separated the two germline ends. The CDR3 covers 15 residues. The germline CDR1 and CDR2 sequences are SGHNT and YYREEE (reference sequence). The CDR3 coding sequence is TGTGCCAGCAGCTTGGGGGGGGGCGCAGGGACTGAAGCTTTCTTT. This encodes CASSLGGGAGTEAFF.

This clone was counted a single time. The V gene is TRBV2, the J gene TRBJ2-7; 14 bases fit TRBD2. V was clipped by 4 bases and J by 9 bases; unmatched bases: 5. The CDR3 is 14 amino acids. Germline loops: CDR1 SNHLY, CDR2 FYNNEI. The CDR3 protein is CASSAGTSGSGQYF. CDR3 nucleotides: TGTGCCAGCAGTGCCGGGACTAGCGGGAGCGGGCAGTACTTC.

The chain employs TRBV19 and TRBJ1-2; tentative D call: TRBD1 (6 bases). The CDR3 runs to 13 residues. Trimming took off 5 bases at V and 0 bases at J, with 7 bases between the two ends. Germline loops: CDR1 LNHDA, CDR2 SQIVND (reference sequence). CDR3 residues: CASSYRANYGYTF. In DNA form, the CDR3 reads TGTGCCAGTAGTTACAGGGCTAACTATGGCTACACCTTC.

The CDR3 is CASSPREADTQYF. In nucleotides, the CDR3 is TGTGCCAGCTCACCACGAGAGGCAGATACGCAGTATTTT. V gene TRBV18 combines with J gene TRBJ2-3; D gene uncertain. The CDR3 covers 13 residues. Germline CDR1 reads KGHSH; CDR2 reads LQKENI. V lost 1 base and J 4 bases, leaving 6 bases between the germline ends.

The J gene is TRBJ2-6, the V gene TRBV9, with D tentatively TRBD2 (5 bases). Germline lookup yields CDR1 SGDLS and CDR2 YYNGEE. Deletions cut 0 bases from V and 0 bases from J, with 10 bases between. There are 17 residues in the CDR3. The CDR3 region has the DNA TGTGCCAGCAGCGTAGGGACTCTTCGCTCTGGGGCCAACGTCCTGACTTTC. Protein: CASSVGTLRSGANVLTF.

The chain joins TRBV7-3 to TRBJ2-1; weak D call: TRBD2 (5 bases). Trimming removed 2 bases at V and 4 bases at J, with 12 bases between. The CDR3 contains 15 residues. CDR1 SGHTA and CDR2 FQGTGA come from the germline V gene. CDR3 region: CASSLEGQVYNEQFF. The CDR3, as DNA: TGTGCCAGCAGCTTAGAGGGCCAGGTATACAATGAGCAGTTCTTC.

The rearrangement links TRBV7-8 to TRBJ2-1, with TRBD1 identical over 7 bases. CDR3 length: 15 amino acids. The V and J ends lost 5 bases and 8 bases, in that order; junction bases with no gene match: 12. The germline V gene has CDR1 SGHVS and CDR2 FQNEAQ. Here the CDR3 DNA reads TGTGCCAGCAGCCGAGGGACAGTTAAAAATTATGAGCAGTTCTTC. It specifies CASSRGTVKNYEQFF.

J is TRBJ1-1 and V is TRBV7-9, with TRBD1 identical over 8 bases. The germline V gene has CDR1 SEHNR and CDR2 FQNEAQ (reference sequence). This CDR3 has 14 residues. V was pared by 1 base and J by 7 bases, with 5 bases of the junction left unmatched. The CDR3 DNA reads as TGTGCCAGCAGCTTAGGACAGGGGACTTATGAAGCTTTCTTT. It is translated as CASSLGQGTYEAFF. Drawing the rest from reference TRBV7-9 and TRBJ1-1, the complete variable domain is DTGVSQNPRHKITKRGQNVTFRCDPISEHNRLYWYRQTLGQGPEFLTYFQNEAQLEKSRLLSDRFSAERPKGSFSTLEIQRTEQGDSAMYLCASSLGQGTYEAFFGQGTRLTVV.

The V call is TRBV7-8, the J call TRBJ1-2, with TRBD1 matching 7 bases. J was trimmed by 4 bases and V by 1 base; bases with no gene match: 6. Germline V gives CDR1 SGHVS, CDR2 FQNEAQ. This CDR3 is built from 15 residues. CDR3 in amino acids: CASSLGLGQIYGYTF. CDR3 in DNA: TGTGCCAGCAGCTTAGGTCTGGGACAGATCTATGGCTACACCTTC.

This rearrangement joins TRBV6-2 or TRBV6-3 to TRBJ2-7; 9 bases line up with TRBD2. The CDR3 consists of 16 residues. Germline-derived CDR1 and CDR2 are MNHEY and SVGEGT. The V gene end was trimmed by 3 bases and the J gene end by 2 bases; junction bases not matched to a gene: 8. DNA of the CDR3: TGTGCCAGCAGTTATCAGAGCGGGGGGACCCCCTACGAGCAGTACTTC. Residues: CASSYQSGGTPYEQYF.

CDR3 nucleotides: TGTGCCAGCAGCCCGATACGGACAGGGGCTGGAAACACCATATATTTT. The encoded protein is CASSPIRTGAGNTIYF. This chain uses TRBV9 with TRBJ1-3; 9 bases fit TRBD1. Losses at the gene ends were 4 bases for V and 2 bases for J; bases not matched to a gene: 7. The CDR3 is 16 amino acids. CDR1 is SGDLS and CDR2 is YYNGEE in the germline V gene.

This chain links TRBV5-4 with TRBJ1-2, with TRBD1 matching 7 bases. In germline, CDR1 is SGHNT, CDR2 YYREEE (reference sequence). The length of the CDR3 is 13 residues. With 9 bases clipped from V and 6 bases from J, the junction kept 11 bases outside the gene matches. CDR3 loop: CATRGQGEDGYTF. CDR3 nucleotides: TGTGCCACCCGCGGGCAGGGGGAAGATGGCTACACCTTC.

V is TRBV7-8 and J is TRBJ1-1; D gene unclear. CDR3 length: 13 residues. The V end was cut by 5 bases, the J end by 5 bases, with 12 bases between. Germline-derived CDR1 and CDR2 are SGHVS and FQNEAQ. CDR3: CASSLSAGTEAFF. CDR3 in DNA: TGTGCCAGCAGCCTATCCGCCGGTACTGAAGCTTTCTTT.

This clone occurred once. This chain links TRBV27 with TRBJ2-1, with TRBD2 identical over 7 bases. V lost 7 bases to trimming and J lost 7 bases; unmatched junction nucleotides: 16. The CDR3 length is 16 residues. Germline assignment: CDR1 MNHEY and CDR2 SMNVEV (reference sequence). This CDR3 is CASTVGFGGRKNEQFF. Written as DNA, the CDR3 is TGTGCCAGCACCGTAGGATTTGGCGGGAGAAAAAATGAGCAGTTCTTC.

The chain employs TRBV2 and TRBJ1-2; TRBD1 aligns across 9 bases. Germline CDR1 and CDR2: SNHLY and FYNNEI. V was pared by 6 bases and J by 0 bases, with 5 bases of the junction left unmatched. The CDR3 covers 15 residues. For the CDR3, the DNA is TGTGCCAGCAGGCCGGGGACAGGGTCTAACTATGGCTACACCTTC. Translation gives CASRPGTGSNYGYTF. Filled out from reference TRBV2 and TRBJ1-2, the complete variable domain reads EPEVTQTPSHQVTQMGQEVILRCVPISNHLYFYWYRQILGQKVEFLVSFYNNEISEKSEIFDDQFSVERPDGSNFTLKIRSTKLEDSAMYFCASRPGTGSNYGYTFGSGTRLTVV.

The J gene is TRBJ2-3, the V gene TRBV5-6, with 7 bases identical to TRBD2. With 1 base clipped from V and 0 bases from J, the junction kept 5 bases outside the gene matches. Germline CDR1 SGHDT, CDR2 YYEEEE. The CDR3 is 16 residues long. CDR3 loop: CASSLSRGVSTDTQYF. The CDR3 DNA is TGTGCCAGCAGCTTGAGCCGGGGGGTTAGCACAGATACGCAGTATTTT.

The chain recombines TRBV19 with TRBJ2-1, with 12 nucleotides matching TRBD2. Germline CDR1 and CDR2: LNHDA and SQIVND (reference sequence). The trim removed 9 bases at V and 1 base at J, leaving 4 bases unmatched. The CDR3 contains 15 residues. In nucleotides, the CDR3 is TGTGCCAGCGCGACTAGCGGGAGTTCCTACAATGAGCAGTTCTTC. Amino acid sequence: CASATSGSSYNEQFF.